This T cell receptor (beta chain) originates from a study of control samples from healthy donors and cancer patients. The assay was immunoSEQ multiplex PCR, and TCRdb's table has in-frame clones only and misses some. The sample has about 48,000 clones; about 93% are singletons. Deletions cut 0 bases from V and 2 bases from J, with 9 bases between. CDR3 size: 15 residues. Germline values: CDR1 SGHRS, CDR2 YFSETQ. This rearrangement joins TRBV5-1 to TRBJ2-1, with D possibly called TRBD1 or TRBD2 (5 bases each). This clonotype originated in a woman aged 50 to 60 with head and neck cancer. The sample was PBMCs. CDR3 residues: CASSLGGYAYNEQFF. CDR3 bases: TGCGCCAGCAGCTTGGGGGGGTATGCCTACAATGAGCAGTTCTTC.